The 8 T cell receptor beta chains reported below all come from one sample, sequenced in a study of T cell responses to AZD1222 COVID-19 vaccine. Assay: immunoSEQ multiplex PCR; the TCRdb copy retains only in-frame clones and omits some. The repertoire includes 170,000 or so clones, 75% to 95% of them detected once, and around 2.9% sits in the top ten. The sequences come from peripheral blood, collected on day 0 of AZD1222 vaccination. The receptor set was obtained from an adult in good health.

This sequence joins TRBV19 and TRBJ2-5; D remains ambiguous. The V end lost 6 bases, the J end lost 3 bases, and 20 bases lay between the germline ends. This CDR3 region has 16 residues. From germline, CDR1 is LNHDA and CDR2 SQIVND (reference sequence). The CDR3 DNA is TGTGCCAGTAGCCCAGGCCCCGGGCAGAACAAAGAGACCCAGTACTTC. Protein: CASSPGPGQNKETQYF.

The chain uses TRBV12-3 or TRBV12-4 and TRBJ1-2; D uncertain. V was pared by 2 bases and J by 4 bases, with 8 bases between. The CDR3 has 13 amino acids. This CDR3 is CASSLLGSYGYTF. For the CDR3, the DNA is TGTGCCAGCAGTTTACTGGGGTCCTATGGCTACACCTTC.

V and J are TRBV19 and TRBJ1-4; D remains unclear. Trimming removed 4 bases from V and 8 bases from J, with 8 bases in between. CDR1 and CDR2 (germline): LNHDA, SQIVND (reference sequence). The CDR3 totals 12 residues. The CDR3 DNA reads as TGTGCCAGTAGTACCGAGACAGAAAAACTGTTTTTT. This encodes CASSTETEKLFF.

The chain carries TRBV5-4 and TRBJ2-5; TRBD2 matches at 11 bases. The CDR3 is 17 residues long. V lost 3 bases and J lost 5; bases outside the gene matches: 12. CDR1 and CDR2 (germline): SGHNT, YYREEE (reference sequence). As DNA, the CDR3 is TGTGCCAGCAGCTGGGGCAGTAGCGGGGGGGTGCTCGAGACCCAGTACTTC. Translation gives CASSWGSSGGVLETQYF. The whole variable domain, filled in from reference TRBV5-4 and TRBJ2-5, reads ETGVTQSPTHLIKTRGQQVTLRCSSQSGHNTVSWYQQALGQGPQFIFQYYREEENGRGNFPPRFSGLQFPNYSSELNVNALELDDSALYLCASSWGSSGGVLETQYFGPGTRLLVL.

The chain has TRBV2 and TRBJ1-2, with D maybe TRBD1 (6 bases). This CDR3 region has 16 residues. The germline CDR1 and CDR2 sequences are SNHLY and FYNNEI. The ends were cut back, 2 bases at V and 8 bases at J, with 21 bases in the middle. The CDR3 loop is CASSERGDEGIGGYTF. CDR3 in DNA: TGTGCCAGCAGTGAAAGGGGGGACGAGGGGATCGGAGGCTACACCTTC.

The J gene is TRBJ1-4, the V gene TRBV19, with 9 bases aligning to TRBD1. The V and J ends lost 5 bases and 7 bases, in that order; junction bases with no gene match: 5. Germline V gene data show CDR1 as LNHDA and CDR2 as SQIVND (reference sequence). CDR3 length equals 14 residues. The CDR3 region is CASSPTGGSEKLFF. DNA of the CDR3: TGTGCCAGTAGTCCGACAGGGGGGAGTGAAAAACTGTTTTTT.

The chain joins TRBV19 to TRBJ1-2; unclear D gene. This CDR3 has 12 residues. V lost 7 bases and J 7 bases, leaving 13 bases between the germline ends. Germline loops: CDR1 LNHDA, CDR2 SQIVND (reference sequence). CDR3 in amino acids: CASNIRGRGYTF. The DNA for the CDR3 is TGTGCCAGTAACATACGAGGACGTGGCTACACCTTC.

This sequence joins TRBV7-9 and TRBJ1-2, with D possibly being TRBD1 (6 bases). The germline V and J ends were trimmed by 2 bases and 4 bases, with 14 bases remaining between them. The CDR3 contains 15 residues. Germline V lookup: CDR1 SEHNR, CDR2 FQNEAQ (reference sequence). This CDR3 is CASSLPQGYGYGYTF. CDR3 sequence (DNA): TGTGCCAGCAGCTTACCACAGGGTTATGGCTATGGCTACACCTTC.